One sample yielded the 5 T cell receptor beta chains listed below, sequenced in a study of cytomegalovirus exposure and HLA in healthy donors. Researchers ran the PCR with 60 Vbeta and 13 Jbeta primers. Repertoires were generated with immunoSEQ multiplex PCR, while TCRdb's copy carries only in-frame clones and drops some. The data hold over 100,000 clones, with roughly 63% observed a single time. Specimen: PBMCs. These TCRs come from a man in his forties in good health and CMV-seropositive.

The chain combines TRBV29-1 with TRBJ1-4; no definite D call. With 7 bases removed from V and 4 bases from J, the gap between germline ends came to 13 bases. This CDR3 has 13 residues. Germline assignment: CDR1 SQVTM and CDR2 ANQGSEA. The CDR3 sequence is CSARVQSNEKLFF. The CDR3 DNA follows: TGCAGCGCCCGCGTACAGAGTAATGAAAAACTGTTTTTT.

This clone was detected only a few times. The chain has TRBV7-3 and TRBJ2-1, with D tentatively TRBD1 (6 bases). CDR3 length: 15 residues. Trimming cost V 4 bases and J 3 bases, with 13 bases left between them. Germline CDR1 and CDR2: SGHTA and FQGTGA. CDR3 DNA: TGTGCCAGCAGCTCGTACAGGGTTGGCTACAATGAGCAGTTCTTC. As protein: CASSSYRVGYNEQFF.

The chain is built from TRBV25-1 and TRBJ1-2; TRBD1 matches at 8 bases. Germline V gene data show CDR1 as MGHDK and CDR2 as SYGVNS. V lost 0 bases to trimming and J lost 5 bases; unmatched junction nucleotides: 5. The CDR3 runs 15 residues. The DNA for the CDR3 is TGTGCCAGCAGTGAATACGGGACAGGCCTATATGGCTACACCTTC. Its translation: CASSEYGTGLYGYTF.

V and J are TRBV4-1 and TRBJ2-6; D might be TRBD1 (5 bases). Germline V gene lookup returns CDR1 MGHRA and CDR2 YSYEKL. Trimming pared 3 bases from V and 2 bases from J, leaving 8 bases between. This CDR3 is 15 amino acids long. CDR3 sequence reads: CASSQQGTGANVLTF. DNA for the CDR3: TGCGCCAGCAGCCAGCAGGGTACTGGGGCCAACGTCCTGACTTTC.

The chain carries TRBV21-1 and TRBJ1-3; the table's D call, TRBD1, has no DNA check behind it. TRBV21-1 is a known pseudogene. The CDR3 covers 15 residues. CDR3 in amino acids: CASSLRTGGVNTIYF. The CDR3 DNA is TGTGCCAGCAGTTTAAGGACAGGGGGCGTAAACACCATATATTTT.